The T cell receptor beta chain described here comes from a study of T cells in localized non-small cell lung cancer. The CDR3 contains 15 residues. From germline, CDR1 is LGHNA and CDR2 YSLEER. With 3 bases clipped from V and 7 bases from J, the junction kept 5 bases outside the gene matches. Generated by immunoSEQ multiplex PCR, the TCRdb table keeps only in-frame clones and is missing some. The sample contains fewer than 45,000 clones, 86% of which appear only once. The chain combines TRBV4-3 with TRBJ2-2, with 10 nucleotides matching TRBD1. The sample in question was peripheral blood, obtained before any cancer treatment. The TCR was taken from a man aged 35 to 70 with stage I lung adenocarcinoma. The DNA of the CDR3 is TGCGCCAGCAGCCAGGACGGACAGGGGGGCGGGGAGCTGTTTTTT. Amino acid sequence: CASSQDGQGGGELFF.